The next 5 T cell receptor beta chains were all read from a single sample in a study of blood T cell repertoires in COVID-19. The table came from immunoSEQ multiplex PCR; TCRdb's copy has only in-frame clones and leaves some out. This repertoire shows about 88,000 clones, approximately 91% found once; its top ten account for approximately 2.9%. Sequenced input: peripheral blood. The receptors originated from an elderly woman with acute or convalescent COVID-19.

This clone showed up just a few times. The chain links TRBV2 to TRBJ1-4; a weak D match, TRBD1 (6 bases). In germline, CDR1 is SNHLY, CDR2 FYNNEI. Trimming cost V 8 bases and J 7 bases, with 14 bases left between them. The CDR3 runs 13 residues. The CDR3 coding sequence is TGTGCCAGCCATCGAAGGGGGAGTGAAAAACTGTTTTTT. Translation: CASHRRGSEKLFF.

The chain couples TRBV7-2 to TRBJ1-6; 10 bases fit TRBD1. Germline V gene data show CDR1 as SGHTA and CDR2 as FQGNSA. This CDR3 contains 15 residues. V shed 6 bases, J shed 10 bases, and the junction held 9 bases outside the gene matches. The CDR3 reads CASSSETGGWSPLHF. Written as DNA, the CDR3 is TGTGCCAGCAGTTCGGAGACAGGGGGCTGGTCACCCCTCCACTTT.

This chain uses TRBV27 with TRBJ1-4; a possible D gene is TRBD1 (5 bases). Trimming pared 4 bases from V and 0 bases from J, leaving 12 bases between. CDR1 MNHEY and CDR2 SMNVEV come from the germline V gene (reference sequence). The CDR3 has 16 amino acids. CDR3 in DNA: TGTGCCAGCAGTTCTCTAGGGGATGCAACTAATGAAAAACTGTTTTTT. Translated, it gives CASSSLGDATNEKLFF.

The chain couples TRBV12-3 or TRBV12-4 to TRBJ2-1, with a possible D match to TRBD1 (6 bases). The CDR3 runs 13 residues. The V and J ends lost 0 bases and 12 bases respectively, with 12 bases between them. CDR3 sequence: CASSLAEGGRQFF. CDR3 sequence (DNA): TGTGCCAGCAGTTTAGCTGAAGGGGGAAGGCAGTTCTTC.

The V and J genes are TRBV2 and TRBJ1-4, with a possible D match to TRBD1 (5 bases). The length of the CDR3 is 14 residues. CDR1 SNHLY and CDR2 FYNNEI come from the germline V gene. V lost 7 bases, J lost 7 bases, and 16 bases lay in between. The CDR3 loop is CASTQTDQGEKLFF. Here the CDR3 DNA reads TGTGCCAGCACCCAAACAGACCAGGGTGAAAAACTGTTTTTT.